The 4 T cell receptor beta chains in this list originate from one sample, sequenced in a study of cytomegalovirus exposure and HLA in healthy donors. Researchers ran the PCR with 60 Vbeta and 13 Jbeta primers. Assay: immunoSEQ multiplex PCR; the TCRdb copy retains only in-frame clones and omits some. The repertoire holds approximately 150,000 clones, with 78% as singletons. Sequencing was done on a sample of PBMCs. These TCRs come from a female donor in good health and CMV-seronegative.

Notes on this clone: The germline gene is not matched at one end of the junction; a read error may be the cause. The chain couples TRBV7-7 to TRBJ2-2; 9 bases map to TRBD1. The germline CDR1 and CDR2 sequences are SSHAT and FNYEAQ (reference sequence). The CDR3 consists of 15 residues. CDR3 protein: CASSPGQGNTGELFF. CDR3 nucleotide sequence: TGTGCTAGCAGTCCGGGACAGGGGAACACCGGGGAGCTGTTTTTT.

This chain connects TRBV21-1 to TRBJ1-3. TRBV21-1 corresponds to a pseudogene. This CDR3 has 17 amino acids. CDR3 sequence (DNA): TGTGCCAGCAGCCCCCCTTCCGGGTTAGGCCCCGGGGACACCATATATTTT. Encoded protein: CASSPPSGLGPGDTIYF.

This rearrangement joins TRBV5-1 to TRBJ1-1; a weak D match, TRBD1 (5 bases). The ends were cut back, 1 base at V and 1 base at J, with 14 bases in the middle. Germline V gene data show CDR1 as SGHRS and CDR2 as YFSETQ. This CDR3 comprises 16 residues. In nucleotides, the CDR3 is TGCGCCAGCAGCTTGACAGGCTTCGGGGGGAACACTGAAGCTTTCTTT. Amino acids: CASSLTGFGGNTEAFF.

The CDR3 is CASSQTGTSGINEQFF. CDR3 sequence (DNA): TGTGCCAGCAGCCAGACCGGGACTAGCGGAATCAATGAGCAGTTCTTC. This chain uses TRBV4-2 with TRBJ2-1; TRBD2 aligns across 11 bases. The CDR3 loop spans 16 amino acids. Unmatched junction bases numbered 7, after V lost 3 bases and J lost 6 bases. Germline V gene data show CDR1 as LGHNA and CDR2 as YNFKEQ.